A single T cell receptor beta chain is shown here with its context. Its antigen remains unidentified. These data originate in a study of identical twins. Whole-study results and caveats: Abundant beta clonotypes from cord blood bore fewer insertions; memory repertoires lacked this pattern.

One entry per CDR3 protein, called by TCRdb with MiXCR from the 5' RACE reads. The sample holds 200,000 to 300,000 distinct CDR3 sequences, 6% to 8% seen once. The germline gives CDR1 SGHVS, CDR2 FQNEAQ. V gave up 6 bases and J gave up 4 bases, with 20 bases separating them. This CDR3 region has 16 residues. These sequences were also reported in another study, on yellow fever vaccine responses in identical twins.

The sequencing input was CD8+ T cells sorted from blood. The chain joins TRBV7-8 to TRBJ2-3; D is possibly TRBD2 (5 bases). This TCR came from a woman younger than 30 in good health. The CDR3 spells CASRLTRTERADTQYF. The DNA of the CDR3 is TGTGCCAGCAGATTAACCCGGACGGAGAGGGCAGATACGCAGTATTTT.